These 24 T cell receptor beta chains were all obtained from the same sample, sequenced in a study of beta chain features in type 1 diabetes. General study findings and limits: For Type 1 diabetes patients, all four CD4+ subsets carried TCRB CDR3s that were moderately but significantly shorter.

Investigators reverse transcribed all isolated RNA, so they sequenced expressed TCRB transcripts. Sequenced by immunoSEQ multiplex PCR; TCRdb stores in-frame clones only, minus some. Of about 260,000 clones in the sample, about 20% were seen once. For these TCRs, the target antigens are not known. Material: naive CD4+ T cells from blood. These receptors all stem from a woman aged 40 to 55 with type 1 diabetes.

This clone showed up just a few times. The CDR3 sequence: CASSQDEGTGHGYTF. DNA of the CDR3: TGCGCCAGCAGCCAAGATGAAGGGACAGGGCACGGCTACACCTTC. The chain recombines TRBV4-3 with TRBJ1-2; TRBD1 aligns across 9 bases. Germline loops: CDR1 LGHNA, CDR2 YSLEER. The trim removed 0 bases at V and 8 bases at J, leaving 7 bases unmatched. This CDR3 is 15 amino acids long.

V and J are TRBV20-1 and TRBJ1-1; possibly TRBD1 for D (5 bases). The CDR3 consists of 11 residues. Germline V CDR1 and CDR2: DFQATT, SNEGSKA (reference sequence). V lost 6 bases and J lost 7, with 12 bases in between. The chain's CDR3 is CSAASGFEAFF. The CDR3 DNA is TGCAGTGCCGCCTCAGGGTTTGAAGCTTTCTTT.

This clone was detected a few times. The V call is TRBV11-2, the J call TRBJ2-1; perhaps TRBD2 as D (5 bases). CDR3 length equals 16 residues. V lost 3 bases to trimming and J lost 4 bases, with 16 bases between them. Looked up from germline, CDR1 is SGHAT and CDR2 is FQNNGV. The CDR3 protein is CASSFTSGGWYNEQFF. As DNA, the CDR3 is TGTGCCAGCAGCTTTACCTCTGGCGGGTGGTACAATGAGCAGTTCTTC.

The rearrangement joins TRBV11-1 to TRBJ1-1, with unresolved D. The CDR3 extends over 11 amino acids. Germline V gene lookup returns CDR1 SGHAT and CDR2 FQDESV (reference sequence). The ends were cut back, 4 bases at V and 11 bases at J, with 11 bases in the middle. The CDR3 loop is CASSWSRRAFF. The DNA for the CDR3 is TGTGCCAGCAGCTGGTCCCGCCGGGCTTTCTTT.

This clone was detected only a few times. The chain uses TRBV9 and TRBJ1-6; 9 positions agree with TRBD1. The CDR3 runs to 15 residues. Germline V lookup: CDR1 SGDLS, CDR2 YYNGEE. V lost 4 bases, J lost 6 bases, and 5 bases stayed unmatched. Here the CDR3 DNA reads TGTGCCAGCAGCTCCGGGACAGGGCCTAATTCACCCCTCCACTTT. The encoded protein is CASSSGTGPNSPLHF.

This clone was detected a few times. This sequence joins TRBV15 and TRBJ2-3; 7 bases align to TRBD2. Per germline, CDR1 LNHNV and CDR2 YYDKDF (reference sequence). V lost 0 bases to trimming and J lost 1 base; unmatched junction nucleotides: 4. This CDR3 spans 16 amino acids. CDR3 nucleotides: TGTGCCACCAGCAGAGATCGGGGGGTTGGCACAGATACGCAGTATTTT. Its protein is CATSRDRGVGTDTQYF.

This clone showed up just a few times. The CDR3 DNA follows: TGTGCCAGCAGCCCAGCTAGCATGAACACTGAAGCTTTCTTT. This sequence encodes CASSPASMNTEAFF. The gene calls are TRBV28 and TRBJ1-1; D gene unclear. The V and J ends lost 6 bases and 0 bases respectively, with 11 bases between them. This CDR3 is built from 14 residues. The germline gives CDR1 MDHEN, CDR2 SYDVKM.

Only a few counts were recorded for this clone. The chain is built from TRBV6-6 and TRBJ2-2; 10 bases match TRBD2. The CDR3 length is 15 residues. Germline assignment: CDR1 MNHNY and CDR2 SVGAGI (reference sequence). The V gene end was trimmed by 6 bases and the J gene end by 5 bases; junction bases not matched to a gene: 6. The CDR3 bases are TGTGCCAGCAGGAAGGCTAGCGGGAGAACCGGGGAGCTGTTTTTT. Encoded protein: CASRKASGRTGELFF.

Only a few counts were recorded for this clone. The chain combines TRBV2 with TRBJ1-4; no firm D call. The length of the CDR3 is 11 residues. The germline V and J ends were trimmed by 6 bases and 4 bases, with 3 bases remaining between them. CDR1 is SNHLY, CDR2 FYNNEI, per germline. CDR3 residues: CASRRNEKLFF. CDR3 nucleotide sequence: TGTGCCAGCAGGCGTAATGAAAAACTGTTTTTT. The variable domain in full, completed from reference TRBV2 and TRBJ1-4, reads EPEVTQTPSHQVTQMGQEVILRCVPISNHLYFYWYRQILGQKVEFLVSFYNNEISEKSEIFDDQFSVERPDGSNFTLKIRSTKLEDSAMYFCASRRNEKLFFGSGTQLSVL.

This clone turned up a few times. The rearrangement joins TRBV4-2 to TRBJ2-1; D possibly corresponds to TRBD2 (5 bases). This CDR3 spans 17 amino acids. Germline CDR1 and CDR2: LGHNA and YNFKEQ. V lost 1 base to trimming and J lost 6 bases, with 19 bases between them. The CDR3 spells CASSQGLAPTIRNEQFF. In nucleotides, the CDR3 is TGTGCCAGCAGCCAAGGGCTAGCCCCAACTATACGCAATGAGCAGTTCTTC.

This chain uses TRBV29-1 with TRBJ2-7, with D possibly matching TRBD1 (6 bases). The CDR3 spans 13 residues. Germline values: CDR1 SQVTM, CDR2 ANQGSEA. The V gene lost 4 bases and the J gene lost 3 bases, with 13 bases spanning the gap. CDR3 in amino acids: CSVAPDSFYEQYF. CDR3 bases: TGCAGCGTTGCACCGGACAGCTTCTACGAGCAGTACTTC.

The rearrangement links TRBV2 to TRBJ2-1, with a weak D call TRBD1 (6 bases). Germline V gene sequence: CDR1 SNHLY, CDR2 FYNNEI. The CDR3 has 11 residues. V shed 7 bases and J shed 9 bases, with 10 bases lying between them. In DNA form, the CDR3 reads TGTGCCAGCACAGGGGCCGGTGAGCAGTTCTTC. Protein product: CASTGAGEQFF.

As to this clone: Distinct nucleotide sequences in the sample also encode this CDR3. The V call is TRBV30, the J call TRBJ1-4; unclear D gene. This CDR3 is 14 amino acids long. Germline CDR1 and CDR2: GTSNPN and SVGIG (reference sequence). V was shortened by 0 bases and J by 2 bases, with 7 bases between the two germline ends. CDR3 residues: CAWSVGGTNEKLFF. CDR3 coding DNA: TGTGCCTGGAGTGTAGGAGGGACTAATGAAAAACTGTTTTTT.

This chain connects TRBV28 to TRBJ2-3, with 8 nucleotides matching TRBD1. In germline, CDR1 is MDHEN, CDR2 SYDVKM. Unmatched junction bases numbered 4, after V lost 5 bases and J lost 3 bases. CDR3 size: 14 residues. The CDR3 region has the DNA TGTGCCAGCAGTATCAGGGGGCATACAGATACGCAGTATTTT. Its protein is CASSIRGHTDTQYF.

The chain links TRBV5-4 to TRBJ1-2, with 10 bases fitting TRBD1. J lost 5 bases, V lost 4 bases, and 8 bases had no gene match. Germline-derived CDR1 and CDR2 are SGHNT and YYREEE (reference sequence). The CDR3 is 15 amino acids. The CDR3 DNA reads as TGTGCCAGCAGCCCACAGACAGGGGGCTATTATGGCTACACCTTC. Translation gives CASSPQTGGYYGYTF.

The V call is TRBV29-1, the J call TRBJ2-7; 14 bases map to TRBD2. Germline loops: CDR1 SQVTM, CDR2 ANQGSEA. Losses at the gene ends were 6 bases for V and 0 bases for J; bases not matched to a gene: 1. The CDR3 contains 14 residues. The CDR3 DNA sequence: TGCAGCGTAGGACTAGCGGGAGGCTCCTACGAGCAGTACTTC. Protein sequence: CSVGLAGGSYEQYF.

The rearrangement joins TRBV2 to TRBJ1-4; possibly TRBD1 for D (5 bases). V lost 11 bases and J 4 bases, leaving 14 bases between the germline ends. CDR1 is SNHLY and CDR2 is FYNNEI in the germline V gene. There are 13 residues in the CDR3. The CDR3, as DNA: TGTGCCGGAACGAACAGGCTTAATGAAAAACTGTTTTTT. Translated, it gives CAGTNRLNEKLFF. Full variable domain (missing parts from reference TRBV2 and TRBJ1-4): EPEVTQTPSHQVTQMGQEVILRCVPISNHLYFYWYRQILGQKVEFLVSFYNNEISEKSEIFDDQFSVERPDGSNFTLKIRSTKLEDSAMYFCAGTNRLNEKLFFGSGTQLSVL.

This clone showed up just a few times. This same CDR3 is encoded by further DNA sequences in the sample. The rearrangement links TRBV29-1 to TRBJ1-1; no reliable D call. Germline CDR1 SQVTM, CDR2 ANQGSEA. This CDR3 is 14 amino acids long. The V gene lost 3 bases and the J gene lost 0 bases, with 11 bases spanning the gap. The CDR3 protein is CSVERGHMNTEAFF. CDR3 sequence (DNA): TGCAGCGTTGAGAGAGGGCACATGAACACTGAAGCTTTCTTT.

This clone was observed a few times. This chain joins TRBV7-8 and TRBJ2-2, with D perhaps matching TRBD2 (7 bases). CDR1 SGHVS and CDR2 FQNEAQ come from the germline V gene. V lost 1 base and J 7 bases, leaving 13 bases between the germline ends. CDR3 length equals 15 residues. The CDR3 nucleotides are TGTGCCAGCAGCTTAGGGGGGGGCCCTAACGGGGAGCTGTTTTTT. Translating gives CASSLGGGPNGELFF. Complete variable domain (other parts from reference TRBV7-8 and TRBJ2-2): GAGVSQSPRYKVAKRGQDVALRCDPISGHVSLFWYQQALGQGPEFLTYFQNEAQLDKSGLPSDRFFAERPEGSVSTLKIQRTQQEDSAVYLCASSLGGGPNGELFFGEGSRLTVL.

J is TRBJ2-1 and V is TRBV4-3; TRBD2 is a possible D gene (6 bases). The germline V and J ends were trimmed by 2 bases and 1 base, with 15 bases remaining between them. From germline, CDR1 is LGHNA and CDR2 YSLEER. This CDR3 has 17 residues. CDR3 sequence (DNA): TGCGCCAGCAGCCAACTCAGGGACTCTATTTCCTACAATGAGCAGTTCTTC. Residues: CASSQLRDSISYNEQFF.

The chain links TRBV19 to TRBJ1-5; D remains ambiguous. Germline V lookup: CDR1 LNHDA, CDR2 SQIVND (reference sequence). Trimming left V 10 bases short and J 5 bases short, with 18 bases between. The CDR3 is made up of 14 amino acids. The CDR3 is CATAPGRAYQPQHF. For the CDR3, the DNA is TGTGCCACTGCGCCCGGGAGGGCTTATCAGCCCCAGCATTTT.

Written as DNA, the CDR3 is TGTGCCAGCAGAGGACAGGTTAGGGACTATGGCTACACCTTC. Translated, it gives CASRGQVRDYGYTF. The genes are TRBV2 and TRBJ1-2, with TRBD1 matching 7 bases. The germline V gene encodes CDR1 SNHLY and CDR2 FYNNEI. Germline trimming cut 6 bases from V and 3 bases from J; bases unmatched to any gene: 7. The CDR3 extends over 14 amino acids.

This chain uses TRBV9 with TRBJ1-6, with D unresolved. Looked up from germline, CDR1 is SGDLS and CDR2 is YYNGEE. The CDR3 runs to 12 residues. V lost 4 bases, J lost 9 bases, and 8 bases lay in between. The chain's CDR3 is CASSHDTSPLHF. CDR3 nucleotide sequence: TGTGCCAGCAGCCACGACACTTCACCCCTCCACTTT.

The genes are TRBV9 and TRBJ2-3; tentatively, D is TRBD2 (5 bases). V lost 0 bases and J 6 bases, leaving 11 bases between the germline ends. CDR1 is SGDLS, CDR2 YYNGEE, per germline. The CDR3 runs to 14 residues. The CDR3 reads CASSVETTWDTQYF. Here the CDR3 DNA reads TGTGCCAGCAGCGTAGAGACTACCTGGGATACGCAGTATTTT.